Following are 8 T cell receptor beta chains from one sample sequenced in a study of blood T cell repertoires in COVID-19. Here immunoSEQ multiplex PCR was the method, and the copy in TCRdb shows in-frame clones only, minus some. The sample contains around 260,000 clones, 80% to 90% of which appear only once. Sequenced material: peripheral blood. The source of these receptors is an older woman with COVID-19, enrolled during active disease.

V usage is TRBV11-3 and J usage is TRBJ2-1; TRBD1 matches 7 bases. The V gene end was trimmed by 0 bases and the J gene end by 3 bases; junction bases not matched to a gene: 5. CDR1 is SGHNT, CDR2 YENEEA, per germline. The CDR3 contains 16 residues. Here the CDR3 DNA reads TGTGCCAGCAGCTTAGAGGACAGGAGCCTCTACAATGAGCAGTTCTTC. Translating gives CASSLEDRSLYNEQFF.

V usage is TRBV6-1 and J usage is TRBJ1-2; 7 bases map to TRBD1. The germline V gene encodes CDR1 MNHNS and CDR2 SASEGT. The V and J ends lost 3 bases and 5 bases, in that order; junction bases with no gene match: 3. The CDR3 extends over 13 amino acids. The CDR3 bases are TGTGCCAGCAGTGATACAGGGGATTATGGCTACACCTTC. Its translation: CASSDTGDYGYTF.

The rearrangement joins TRBV5-1 to TRBJ2-1, with 7 bases matching TRBD1. CDR1 SGHRS and CDR2 YFSETQ come from the germline V gene. CDR3 length: 18 residues. Trimming cost V 1 base and J 0 bases; bases outside gene matches: 10. The CDR3 coding sequence is TGCGCCAGCAGCTTGACACCCGGGACAGAAACCTCCTACAATGAGCAGTTCTTC. This encodes CASSLTPGTETSYNEQFF.

V usage is TRBV20-1 and J usage is TRBJ1-5; 9 nucleotides line up with TRBD1. The CDR3 consists of 15 residues. Germline CDR1 and CDR2: DFQATT and SNEGSKA (reference sequence). V shed 3 bases, J shed 1 base, and the junction held 4 bases outside the gene matches. CDR3 sequence (DNA): TGCAGTGCTAGTAGCGGGACAGGGAGCAATCAGCCCCAGCATTTT. It encodes CSASSGTGSNQPQHF.

This rearrangement joins TRBV18 to TRBJ1-2; TRBD1 might be the D (5 bases). Germline V gives CDR1 KGHSH, CDR2 LQKENI. The CDR3 runs to 15 residues. V was clipped by 0 bases and J by 4 bases, with 12 bases between them. As DNA, the CDR3 is TGTGCCAGCTCACCACCGGTAAGGGGTAGCTATGGCTACACCTTC. It translates to CASSPPVRGSYGYTF.

This chain joins TRBV29-1 and TRBJ2-1, with 8 nucleotides matching TRBD1. V lost 3 bases, J lost 6 bases, and 4 bases stayed unmatched. The CDR3 loop spans 13 amino acids. Germline CDR1 SQVTM, CDR2 ANQGSEA. The CDR3 nucleotides are TGCAGCGTTGACAGGGGGCGTTCCAATGAGCAGTTCTTC. Protein sequence: CSVDRGRSNEQFF.

The chain combines TRBV5-1 with TRBJ2-1; D is perhaps TRBD1 (5 bases). The CDR3 covers 15 residues. V shed 0 bases and J shed 1 base, with 8 bases lying between them. Germline values: CDR1 SGHRS, CDR2 YFSETQ. CDR3 loop: CASSLEQVSYNEQFF. The CDR3 nucleotides read TGCGCCAGCAGCTTGGAACAGGTATCCTACAATGAGCAGTTCTTC.

This chain uses TRBV4-1 with TRBJ2-1; D ambiguous. Germline V CDR1 and CDR2: MGHRA, YSYEKL. Trimming took off 0 bases at V and 6 bases at J, with 9 bases between the two ends. This CDR3 has 14 amino acids. CDR3 region: CASSQERIANEQFF. CDR3 nucleotide sequence: TGCGCCAGCAGCCAAGAGAGGATAGCCAATGAGCAGTTCTTC.